The clone carrying this T cell receptor beta chain was counted between two and nine times. As processed by the authors: Amplifying reference gene primers gave estimates of nucleated cell counts. TCRdb's copy holds only in-frame clones and misses some; the assay was immunoSEQ multiplex PCR. That table supplies the V and J calls and clone size; D and trimming were determined from the DNA. The sample holds some 80,000 clones, 75% to 85% seen once. Per the germline V gene, CDR1 is MGHRA and CDR2 is YSYEKL. The junction had 9 bases not matched to a gene; V was cut back by 2 bases and J by 4 bases. The CDR3 has 16 amino acids. Patients of the Seattle cohort, enrolled during active infection, were followed longitudinally. The record originates from a study of blood T cell repertoires in COVID-19. Study overall: Collection of acute and convalescent COVID-19 samples took place in the United States, Italy and Spain.

This TCR was recovered from a man in his sixties with COVID-19, enrolled during active disease. Sample: peripheral blood. This chain connects TRBV4-1 to TRBJ2-7; 9 bases agree with TRBD1. CDR3 sequence reads: CASSQNPSGTGYEQYF. In DNA, the CDR3 is TGCGCCAGCAGCCAAAACCCCTCCGGGACAGGGTACGAGCAGTACTTC.